The 31 T cell receptor beta chains below come from one sample, sequenced in a study of shared clonotypes between healthy human individuals. Sequencing was performed with immunoSEQ multiplex PCR; in TCRdb, only in-frame clones are kept and a portion is missing. Among around 2.1 million clones, around 93% were seen once, and the ten largest hold 1.5% to 2%. The naive CD8 population came from CD45RO-negative cells selected for CCR7, without terminally differentiated effector memory CD45RA+ cells. Source material: naive CD8+ T cells from PBMCs. The receptors originated from a man between 18 and 35 years old in good health. Some clones in this sample may be carry-over from other donors' samples.

The V and J genes are TRBV28 and TRBJ1-2; maybe TRBD1 (5 bases). Trimming removed 2 bases from V and 4 bases from J, with 11 bases in between. Germline CDR1 and CDR2: MDHEN and SYDVKM. There are 14 residues in the CDR3. CDR3 region: CASSLTLTVYGYTF. CDR3 DNA sequence: TGTGCCAGCAGTTTAACCCTGACAGTCTATGGCTACACCTTC.

The chain carries TRBV28 and TRBJ2-7, with 7 bases identical to TRBD1. The trim removed 7 bases at V and 1 base at J, leaving 1 base unmatched. The CDR3 has 12 residues. Germline CDR1 and CDR2: MDHEN and SYDVKM. The CDR3 loop reads CASMGQSYEQYF. Here the CDR3 DNA reads TGTGCCAGCATGGGACAGTCCTACGAGCAGTACTTC.

V gene TRBV27 combines with J gene TRBJ1-2; D might be TRBD1 (5 bases). The ends were cut back, 0 bases at V and 4 bases at J, with 15 bases in the middle. The germline CDR1 and CDR2 sequences are MNHEY and SMNVEV (reference sequence). The length of the CDR3 is 16 residues. CDR3: CASSLSPGAARYGYTF. Here the CDR3 DNA reads TGTGCCAGCAGTTTATCCCCCGGGGCAGCCCGCTATGGCTACACCTTC.

V gene TRBV4-1 combines with J gene TRBJ2-2, with no clear D. The CDR3 totals 12 residues. Trimming cost V 0 bases and J 4 bases, with 0 bases left between them. The germline V gene has CDR1 MGHRA and CDR2 YSYEKL. This chain's CDR3 is CASSQDTGELFF. DNA of the CDR3: TGCGCCAGCAGCCAAGACACCGGGGAGCTGTTTTTT.

V is TRBV10-3 and J is TRBJ2-7, with 10 bases lining up with TRBD2. This CDR3 has 19 amino acids. Germline CDR1 ENHRY, CDR2 SYGVKD. The junction had 13 bases not matched to a gene; V was cut back by 2 bases and J by 0 bases. The CDR3 sequence is CAISERSRLAGASSYEQYF. The CDR3 DNA is TGTGCCATCAGTGAGAGGTCGAGACTAGCGGGCGCGAGCTCCTACGAGCAGTACTTC.

This clone turned up a few times. The CDR3 protein is CASTTDRAQPQHF. DNA of the CDR3: TGTGCCAGCACTACGGACAGGGCTCAGCCCCAGCATTTT. The chain is built from TRBV6-1 and TRBJ1-5; TRBD1 agrees at 8 bases. Per germline, CDR1 MNHNS and CDR2 SASEGT. The length of the CDR3 is 13 residues. With 7 bases clipped from V and 6 bases from J, the junction kept 5 bases outside the gene matches.

The genes are TRBV7-2 and TRBJ2-3; D not resolved. Looked up from germline, CDR1 is SGHTA and CDR2 is FQGNSA. The CDR3 has 15 amino acids. V lost 0 bases and J 1 base, leaving 8 bases between the germline ends. For the CDR3, the DNA is TGTGCCAGCAGCTTAGCGGGGTGGGGCACAGATACGCAGTATTTT. It encodes CASSLAGWGTDTQYF.

V is TRBV29-1 and J is TRBJ2-7, with 7 bases fitting TRBD2. The ends lost 2 bases at V and 3 bases at J; junction bases unmatched: 10. The germline V gene encodes CDR1 SQVTM and CDR2 ANQGSEA. The CDR3 spans 15 residues. CDR3 region: CSVELASGPSYEQYF. The DNA for the CDR3 is TGCAGCGTTGAATTGGCTAGCGGACCAAGCTACGAGCAGTACTTC.

The DNA of the CDR3 is TGTGCCAGTACACCCCTTAGAGACGAAGCTCAGCCCCAGCATTTT. It codes for CASTPLRDEAQPQHF. V gene TRBV19 combines with J gene TRBJ1-5; no firm D call. The germline gives CDR1 LNHDA, CDR2 SQIVND (reference sequence). The V and J ends lost 7 bases and 6 bases respectively, with 19 bases between them. This CDR3 region has 15 residues.

The chain links TRBV19 to TRBJ1-1, with D maybe TRBD1 (5 bases). Germline CDR1 LNHDA, CDR2 SQIVND (reference sequence). Trimming shortened V by 7 bases and J by 1 base, and 19 bases separated the two germline ends. This CDR3 contains 16 residues. CDR3 loop: CASTWRGLPPNTEAFF. The CDR3 nucleotides read TGTGCCAGTACGTGGAGGGGACTTCCTCCGAACACTGAAGCTTTCTTT.

J is TRBJ1-2 and V is TRBV27, with no clear D. The CDR3 is 14 residues long. With 2 bases removed from V and 5 bases from J, the gap between germline ends came to 12 bases. CDR1 is MNHEY and CDR2 is SMNVEV in the germline V gene (reference sequence). CDR3 nucleotides: TGTGCCAGCAGTTTAGTGGGGTCCGAATATGGCTACACCTTC. It translates to CASSLVGSEYGYTF.

The chain uses TRBV11-2 and TRBJ1-1, with TRBD1 as a possible D gene (5 bases). Germline V lookup: CDR1 SGHAT, CDR2 FQNNGV. The CDR3 has 14 amino acids. The V gene lost 1 base and the J gene lost 4 bases, with 10 bases spanning the gap. The CDR3 DNA reads as TGTGCCAGCAGCTTAGCAGGTAGGGGCACTGAAGCTTTCTTT. This encodes CASSLAGRGTEAFF.

J is TRBJ2-7 and V is TRBV16; D gene unclear. With 7 bases removed from V and 2 bases from J, the gap between germline ends came to 15 bases. This CDR3 spans 14 amino acids. CDR1 and CDR2 from the germline V gene are KGHSY and FQNENV. The CDR3 region has the DNA TGTGCCAGCACCCACATCTGGCGACCCTACGAGCAGTACTTC. Translated: CASTHIWRPYEQYF.

The V gene is TRBV9, the J gene TRBJ1-1; the D gene is possibly TRBD1 (5 bases). The CDR3 length is 14 residues. Germline-derived CDR1 and CDR2 are SGDLS and YYNGEE. With 3 bases removed from V and 5 bases from J, the gap between germline ends came to 14 bases. The CDR3 DNA is TGTGCCAGCAGCGAGGGGCCATATGGAACTGAAGCTTTCTTT. Translation gives CASSEGPYGTEAFF.

The genes are TRBV4-2 and TRBJ2-5, with D possibly TRBD2 on 5 matching bases. V gave up 0 bases and J gave up 5 bases, with 16 bases separating them. In germline, CDR1 is LGHNA, CDR2 YNFKEQ. This CDR3 region has 16 residues. Here the CDR3 reads CASSQDVRELEETQYF. The CDR3 coding sequence is TGTGCCAGCAGCCAAGATGTAAGGGAGCTAGAGGAGACCCAGTACTTC.

The genes are TRBV10-2 and TRBJ2-7; no firm D call. From germline, CDR1 is WSHSY and CDR2 SAAADI. V was shortened by 4 bases and J by 3 bases, with 7 bases between the two germline ends. The CDR3 covers 12 residues. CDR3 nucleotides: TGCGCCAGCAGTGGTAGGGTCTACGAGCAGTACTTC. It codes for CASSGRVYEQYF.

Regarding this clone: The sample carries other DNA sequences with the same CDR3. V and J are TRBV7-8 and TRBJ1-5; unclear D gene. Germline CDR1 and CDR2: SGHVS and FQNEAQ. The CDR3 is 12 amino acids. Between the trimmed V and J ends, which lost 5 bases and 4 bases, there was a span of 6 bases. This chain's CDR3 is CASSLGNQPQHF. CDR3 coding DNA: TGTGCCAGCAGCCTTGGAAATCAGCCCCAGCATTTT. The entire variable domain, with the rest obtained from reference TRBV7-8 and TRBJ1-5, is as follows: GAGVSQSPRYKVAKRGQDVALRCDPISGHVSLFWYQQALGQGPEFLTYFQNEAQLDKSGLPSDRFFAERPEGSVSTLKIQRTQQEDSAVYLCASSLGNQPQHFGDGTRLSIL.

The genes are TRBV2 and TRBJ1-5; 9 nucleotides align to TRBD1. The germline V gene encodes CDR1 SNHLY and CDR2 FYNNEI. The CDR3 covers 19 residues. The V and J ends lost 0 bases and 2 bases, in that order; junction bases with no gene match: 11. The CDR3: CASSEAGQGGSTRNQPQHF. The CDR3 region has the DNA TGTGCCAGCAGTGAAGCGGGACAGGGTGGCTCGACTCGCAATCAGCCCCAGCATTTT.

The chain has TRBV9 and TRBJ2-6; TRBD1 aligns across 9 bases. With V trimmed by 2 bases and J by 7 bases, 16 bases remained unmatched. The CDR3 runs 19 residues. Germline V lookup: CDR1 SGDLS, CDR2 YYNGEE. CDR3 in amino acids: CASSVGTGLVDPLANVLTF. The CDR3 DNA reads as TGTGCCAGCAGCGTGGGGACAGGGCTGGTAGACCCACTAGCCAACGTCCTGACTTTC.

The genes are TRBV30 and TRBJ1-1; 7 bases match TRBD1. CDR3 size: 13 residues. V gave up 6 bases and J gave up 0 bases; unmatched junction bases: 4. CDR1 GTSNPN and CDR2 SVGIG come from the germline V gene (reference sequence). The CDR3 spells CACPGTVNTEAFF. The CDR3 region has the DNA TGTGCCTGCCCCGGGACAGTGAACACTGAAGCTTTCTTT.

The chain combines TRBV13 with TRBJ2-2; 7 nucleotides match TRBD2. J lost 5 bases, V lost 8 bases, and 8 bases had no gene match. The V gene's germline CDR1 is PRHDT and CDR2 FYEKMQ (reference sequence). CDR3 length: 14 amino acids. CDR3 amino acids: CASEPPGRTGELFF. CDR3 nucleotide sequence: TGTGCCAGCGAGCCCCCCGGGAGGACCGGGGAGCTGTTTTTT.

The J gene is TRBJ1-5, the V gene TRBV7-9; 8 bases are a match to TRBD1. The germline V gene has CDR1 SEHNR and CDR2 FQNEAQ (reference sequence). V lost 0 bases, J lost 0 bases, and 4 bases stayed unmatched. This CDR3 contains 17 residues. In DNA form, the CDR3 reads TGTGCCAGCAGCTTAGCTGGACAGGGACTTAGCAATCAGCCCCAGCATTTT. Amino acid sequence: CASSLAGQGLSNQPQHF. Variable domain in full (rest from reference TRBV7-9 and TRBJ1-5): DTGVSQNPRHKITKRGQNVTFRCDPISEHNRLYWYRQTLGQGPEFLTYFQNEAQLEKSRLLSDRFSAERPKGSFSTLEIQRTEQGDSAMYLCASSLAGQGLSNQPQHFGDGTRLSIL.

The chain has TRBV7-2 and TRBJ2-2; D might be TRBD1 (5 bases). The CDR3 covers 14 residues. Germline-derived CDR1 and CDR2 are SGHTA and FQGNSA. The germline V and J ends were trimmed by 2 bases and 6 bases, with 10 bases remaining between them. CDR3 bases: TGTGCCAGCAGCTTATTGGGCAGGGCCGGGGAGCTGTTTTTT. Translating gives CASSLLGRAGELFF.

This rearrangement joins TRBV7-2 to TRBJ2-2; the match to TRBD2 covers 7 bases. This CDR3 has 16 residues. J lost 0 bases, V lost 8 bases, and 9 bases had no gene match. Germline CDR1 SGHTA, CDR2 FQGNSA. The DNA for the CDR3 is TGTGCCAGCCCTACCTCAGCGGGAACGAACACCGGGGAGCTGTTTTTT. It encodes CASPTSAGTNTGELFF. Filled out from reference TRBV7-2 and TRBJ2-2, the complete variable domain reads GAGVSQSPSNKVTEKGKDVELRCDPISGHTALYWYRQSLGQGLEFLIYFQGNSAPDKSGLPSDRFSAERTGGSVSTLTIQRTQQEDSAVYLCASPTSAGTNTGELFFGEGSRLTVL.

V is TRBV7-9 and J is TRBJ2-5; the match to TRBD2 covers 7 bases. Germline V gene sequence: CDR1 SEHNR, CDR2 FQNEAQ (reference sequence). This CDR3 has 15 amino acids. V was pared by 5 bases and J by 1 base, with 7 bases of the junction left unmatched. The CDR3 nucleotides are TGTGCCAGCAGCCCCGGGACTACCTCCCAAGAGACCCAGTACTTC. Protein sequence: CASSPGTTSQETQYF.

The chain links TRBV4-3 to TRBJ2-1; D remains unclear. There are 13 residues in the CDR3. Germline assignment: CDR1 LGHNA and CDR2 YSLEER. The germline V and J ends were trimmed by 4 bases and 9 bases, with 13 bases remaining between them. In nucleotides, the CDR3 is TGCGCCAGCAGCCCCTTAGGTCAACTTGAGCAGTTCTTC. Translated: CASSPLGQLEQFF.

This clone has only one observation. The rearrangement links TRBV27 to TRBJ2-5; D is ambiguous. Trimming took 6 bases from V and 5 from J, leaving 13 bases between them. Germline assignment: CDR1 MNHEY and CDR2 SMNVEV (reference sequence). This CDR3 comprises 13 residues. The CDR3 loop is CASSGGEQETQYF. The CDR3 DNA is TGTGCCAGCAGCGGTGGAGAGCAGGAGACCCAGTACTTC.

J is TRBJ2-4 and V is TRBV28; the D call may be TRBD1 or TRBD2 (5 bases each). V lost 1 base and J lost 8, with 18 bases in between. CDR3 length: 16 amino acids. CDR1 is MDHEN, CDR2 SYDVKM, per germline. The CDR3 coding sequence is TGTGCCAGCAGTTTATCGGGACCAAGGGGTAGCGACATTCAGTACTTC. Its protein product is CASSLSGPRGSDIQYF.

V gene TRBV6-5 combines with J gene TRBJ2-7, with TRBD1 identical over 8 bases. CDR3 length: 14 residues. CDR1 and CDR2 (germline): MNHEY, SVGAGI. Losses at the gene ends were 5 bases for V and 6 bases for J; bases not matched to a gene: 9. The CDR3 DNA reads TGTGCCAGCAGTACACGGACAGGGAGTGGCGAGCAGTACTTC. It encodes CASSTRTGSGEQYF.

This clone was seen only once. The J gene is TRBJ1-4, the V gene TRBV4-1; D is ambiguous. Deletions cut 5 bases from V and 6 bases from J, with 10 bases between. Germline-derived CDR1 and CDR2 are MGHRA and YSYEKL. The CDR3 covers 13 residues. The CDR3 here is CASSMQGDEKLFF. The CDR3 DNA sequence: TGCGCCAGCAGCATGCAAGGAGATGAAAAACTGTTTTTT.

The genes are TRBV10-3 and TRBJ1-3; TRBD1 agrees at 9 bases. Germline V gives CDR1 ENHRY, CDR2 SYGVKD. There are 17 residues in the CDR3. Trimming cost V 6 bases and J 1 base; bases outside gene matches: 10. This chain's CDR3 is CAISKSNRGRSGNTIYF. The DNA for the CDR3 is TGTGCCATCAGCAAATCTAACAGGGGGCGGTCTGGAAACACCATATATTTT.